One sample yielded the 16 T cell receptor beta chains listed below, sequenced in a study of T cell responses to AZD1222 COVID-19 vaccine (dated by TCRdb to the early 2020s). Libraries were constructed by the immunoSEQ multiplex PCR assay. TCRdb stores this immuneACCESS table with in-frame sequences only. Part of the clones is absent; in the studies checked, under half of the shortfall reflects unresolved V genes, and no reason is known for the rest. Recorded for this sample are almost 70,000 clones; approximately 80% of them occurred a single time. The biggest ten clones account for 11% to 15% of the sample. The sample's time point, from its label and the paper: about 28 days (+/-7) after the second vaccine dose. Sequenced here: peripheral blood, sampled 28 days after the second AZD1222 dose. These receptors all stem from an adult who received the AZD1222 COVID-19 vaccine.

CDR3 nucleotides: TGCGCCAGCAGGGAGTTCTCCGAGACTGAAGCTTTCTTT. As protein: CASREFSETEAFF. The chain uses TRBV5-1 and TRBJ1-1, with D hard to call. V was shortened by 5 bases and J by 5 bases, with 13 bases between the two germline ends. CDR1 and CDR2 (germline): SGHRS, YFSETQ. CDR3 size: 13 residues.

The V gene is TRBV29-1, the J gene TRBJ2-4; D is unclear. Trimming removed 4 bases from V and 0 bases from J, with 16 bases in between. CDR1 is SQVTM, CDR2 ANQGSEA, per germline. The CDR3 has 16 residues. The CDR3 region is CSVGNSVIIAKNIQYF. Here the CDR3 DNA reads TGCAGCGTTGGAAACTCGGTGATAATAGCCAAAAACATTCAGTACTTC. Combining the CDR3 with reference TRBV29-1 and TRBJ2-4 gives the whole variable domain SAVISQKPSRDICQRGTSLTIQCQVDSQVTMMFWYRQQPGQSLTLIATANQGSEATYESGFVIDKFPISRPNLTFSTLTVSNMSPEDSSIYLCSVGNSVIIAKNIQYFGAGTRLSVL.

The J gene is TRBJ2-5, the V gene TRBV28, with a tentative D call TRBD1 (7 bases). The length of the CDR3 is 15 residues. Trimming took 5 bases from V and 8 from J, leaving 21 bases between them. CDR1 MDHEN and CDR2 SYDVKM come from the germline V gene. The CDR3 loop reads CASSPSGRGVDTQYF. The DNA of the CDR3 is TGTGCCAGCAGTCCCTCGGGCAGGGGGGTAGATACCCAGTACTTC.

This sequence joins TRBV6-5 and TRBJ2-3, with a possible D match to TRBD1 (7 bases). Per germline, CDR1 MNHEY and CDR2 SVGAGI. The CDR3 loop spans 13 amino acids. V was cut by 6 bases and J by 5 bases, with 12 bases left in between. The CDR3 nucleotides read TGTGCCAGCAGCCCAGGGGGGCGAGATACGCAGTATTTT. This encodes CASSPGGRDTQYF.

There are a few counts of this clone. The genes are TRBV3-1 (or the pseudogene TRBV3-2) and TRBJ1-3; no clear D. Trimming shortened V by 4 bases and J by 3 bases, and 10 bases separated the two germline ends. Germline V lookup: CDR1 LGHDT, CDR2 YNNKEL (reference sequence). The CDR3 sequence is 14 residues long. In DNA form, the CDR3 reads TGTGCCAGCAGCCCCCCAGTATATGGAAACACCATATATTTT. Amino acid sequence: CASSPPVYGNTIYF.

The chain uses TRBV6-5 and TRBJ2-7; 7 nucleotides agree with TRBD1. The CDR3 is 14 amino acids. The germline gives CDR1 MNHEY, CDR2 SVGAGI. Unmatched junction bases numbered 7, after V lost 6 bases and J lost 2 bases. CDR3 bases: TGTGCCAGCAGCGTAATTGGGACAGCCTACGAGCAGTACTTC. It translates to CASSVIGTAYEQYF.

The chain employs TRBV5-1 and TRBJ1-1; 8 bases agree with TRBD1. The V gene end was trimmed by 7 bases and the J gene end by 5 bases; junction bases not matched to a gene: 16. The CDR3 runs to 16 residues. Germline lookup yields CDR1 SGHRS and CDR2 YFSETQ. CDR3 bases: TGCGCCAGCTCCCTTGGATGGGGGACAGGTGAGACTGAAGCTTTCTTT. This sequence encodes CASSLGWGTGETEAFF.

CDR3 residues: CASSLATGTSGGPDTQYF. The CDR3 coding sequence is TGTGCCAGCAGCTTAGCCACCGGGACTAGCGGGGGGCCAGATACGCAGTATTTT. The chain links TRBV7-9 to TRBJ2-3; 15 nucleotides align to TRBD2. J gave up 4 bases and V 0 bases, and 5 bases lay outside the gene matches. This CDR3 contains 18 residues. Germline CDR1 is SEHNR and CDR2 is FQNEAQ (reference sequence).

This sequence joins TRBV10-3 and TRBJ1-2; TRBD1 is a possible D gene (5 bases). Trimming removed 5 bases at V and 9 bases at J, with 13 bases between. Germline V gene lookup returns CDR1 ENHRY and CDR2 SYGVKD. The CDR3 extends over 12 amino acids. CDR3 residues: CAISSGTFRYTF. In DNA, the CDR3 is TGTGCCATCAGTTCCGGGACCTTTCGCTACACCTTC.

The chain uses TRBV7-6 and TRBJ1-4; D might be TRBD1 (6 bases). CDR1 and CDR2 from the germline V gene are SGHVS and FNYEAQ. V gave up 2 bases and J gave up 8 bases, with 18 bases separating them. The CDR3 spans 16 residues. CDR3 amino acids: CASSLLPQGAGEKLFF. In DNA, the CDR3 is TGTGCCAGCAGCTTACTACCACAGGGAGCCGGCGAAAAACTGTTTTTT.

This clone occurred a few times. The chain recombines TRBV4-1 with TRBJ2-1; possible D gene TRBD1, 5 bases. Trimming stripped 0 bases from V and 4 bases from J, with 7 bases between. This CDR3 comprises 14 residues. CDR1 MGHRA and CDR2 YSYEKL come from the germline V gene. The CDR3 DNA reads TGCGCCAGCAGCCAAGAAGACAGATACAATGAGCAGTTCTTC. Encoded protein: CASSQEDRYNEQFF.

The V gene is TRBV7-3, the J gene TRBJ1-1; D is uncertain. Germline CDR1 reads SGHTA; CDR2 reads FQGTGA. V was shortened by 5 bases and J by 1 base, with 8 bases between the two germline ends. The CDR3 is made up of 13 amino acids. The CDR3 reads CASSPQKNTEAFF. CDR3 in DNA: TGTGCCAGCAGCCCACAGAAGAACACTGAAGCTTTCTTT.

The chain employs TRBV5-4 and TRBJ1-6, with 11 bases matching TRBD1. The CDR3 sequence is 16 residues long. V trimming: 3 bases; J trimming: 7 bases; junction bases outside the gene matches: 6. Germline V CDR1 and CDR2: SGHNT, YYREEE (reference sequence). The CDR3 sequence is CASSSGQGAQNSPLHF. CDR3 nucleotides: TGTGCCAGCAGCTCCGGACAGGGGGCTCAAAATTCACCCCTCCACTTT.

CDR3 loop: CASRTGGNQPQHF. In nucleotides, the CDR3 is TGTGCCAGCAGGACAGGGGGAAATCAGCCCCAGCATTTT. The chain couples TRBV6-5 to TRBJ1-5, with 9 nucleotides matching TRBD1. CDR3 length: 13 amino acids. V was pared by 6 bases and J by 4 bases, with 1 base of the junction left unmatched. Per germline, CDR1 MNHEY and CDR2 SVGAGI.

The J gene is TRBJ2-6, the V gene TRBV6-2 or TRBV6-3; possible D gene TRBD1, 6 bases. Trimming took 5 bases from V and 4 from J, leaving 15 bases between them. Looked up from germline, CDR1 is MNHEY and CDR2 is SVGEGT. This CDR3 region has 16 residues. The CDR3 loop reads CASSPSPGVGANVLTF. CDR3 DNA sequence: TGTGCCAGCAGTCCCTCTCCAGGGGTCGGGGCCAACGTCCTGACTTTC.

This rearrangement joins TRBV6-2 or TRBV6-3 to TRBJ2-7; 7 bases match TRBD1. Germline CDR1 and CDR2: MNHEY and SVGEGT. Trimming took 6 bases from V and 4 from J; bases not matched to a gene: 3. The length of the CDR3 is 12 residues. The CDR3 is CASSPTGYEQYF. Here the CDR3 DNA reads TGTGCCAGCAGCCCGACAGGGTACGAGCAGTACTTC.